Listed below are T cell receptor beta chains from one sample, sequenced in a study of T cell repertoires in cytomegalovirus infection. TCRdb processed the reads anew with MiXCR; each CDR3 protein has one entry. The sample shows 830,000 or so distinct CDR3 sequences, 30% to 35% of them seen only once. These TCRs' antigens remain unknown. The sequencing here drew on cultured CD8+ T cells from PBMCs, taken from culture after CMV antigen stimulation. These receptors were collected from a human donor in good health (CMV status not recorded). Some clones in this sample may be carry-over from other donors' samples. CDR3s include the opening cysteine and the closing phenylalanine or tryptophan. Fields, in order: J gene, V gene, D gene, clone size, CDR3 DNA, CDR3 protein. A D gene is named only where the DNA matches it firmly. Not every row has a clone size; where given, it reads once, few, many or a size class.

>TRBJ2-3|TRBV11-2|TRBD2|NA
TGTGCCAGCAGCCAACCGGAACTAGCGGATACGCAGTATTTT
CASSQPELADTQYF
>TRBJ1-1|TRBV24-1|NA|few
TGTGCCACCAGTGATTTGTCAGGGGAAGCTTTCTTT
CATSDLSGEAFF
>TRBJ2-2|TRBV25-1|NA|few
TGTGCCAGCAGTGAATATTCGGTAAACACCGGGGAGCTGTTTTTT
CASSEYSVNTGELFF
>TRBJ2-6|TRBV25-1|TRBD1|few
TGTGCCAGCAGTGACGGGGACAGGCGGTGGGCCGGGGCCAACGTCCTGACTTTC
CASSDGDRRWAGANVLTF
>TRBJ1-1|TRBV15|NA|NA
TGTGCCACCAGCAGTGACAGGAGGAACACTGAAGCTTTCTTT
CATSSDRRNTEAFF
>TRBJ1-6|TRBV27|NA|NA
TGTGCCAGCAGCCCTGGGGGCCACGGTTCACCCCTCCACTTT
CASSPGGHGSPLHF
>TRBJ1-2|TRBV28|NA|NA
TGTGCCAGCAGTTTACCAGGCCCTTTTACCTATGGCTACACCTTC
CASSLPGPFTYGYTF
>TRBJ1-2|TRBV19|NA|few
TGTGCCAGTAGTCGACCCTTAACAGAGTACCGTCATCATGGCTACACCTTC
CASSRPLTEYRHHGYTF
>TRBJ2-5|TRBV4-3|NA|few
TGCGCCAGCAGCCAATCGTGGGGGCTTCACGGGGAGACCCAGTACTTC
CASSQSWGLHGETQYF
>TRBJ2-7|TRBV2|NA|NA
TGTGCCAGCCAAGGGCTCGTCGGTCCCCACCACTACGAGCAGTACTTC
CASQGLVGPHHYEQYF
>TRBJ2-2|TRBV19|NA|NA
TGTGCCAGCGGGGCCAGGAGGGCGAACATCGGGGAGCTGTTTTTT
CASGARRANIGELFF
>TRBJ1-1|TRBV9|NA|once
TGTGCCAGCAGCCCCCCGATGGGGAGAACTGAAGCTTTCTTT
CASSPPMGRTEAFF
>TRBJ1-3|TRBV27|TRBD1|NA
TGTGCCAGCAGTTCGGGACAGGGCCGTAACACCATATATTTT
CASSSGQGRNTIYF
>TRBJ2-5|TRBV15|TRBD2|NA
TGTGCCACCAGCGCAGGACTAGCGGGGCAAGAGACCCAGTACTTC
CATSAGLAGQETQYF
>TRBJ2-7|TRBV7-9|TRBD2|NA
TGTGCCAGCAGCTTACGCCGGGGACTAGCAGGGGAGCAGTACTTC
CASSLRRGLAGEQYF
>TRBJ2-1|TRBV5-6|TRBD1|many
TGTGCCAGCAGCTTCGGGACAGGGGGATACAATGAGCAGTTCTTC
CASSFGTGGYNEQFF
>TRBJ2-7|TRBV20-1|NA|few
TGCAGTGCTTGCCGGAGGGACGGTCCTTCGAGGTACGAGCAGTACTTC
CSACRRDGPSRYEQYF